This TCR beta chain was sequenced for a study of blood T cell repertoires in COVID-19. Study as a whole: The cDNA or gDNA used as material had been derived from T cells, B-cell-depleted T cells, or PBMCs.

The germline CDR1 and CDR2 sequences are LNHDA and SQIVND (reference sequence). V shed 5 bases and J 5 bases; nucleotides not matched to a gene: 8. The CDR3 has 15 residues. Authors' data handling: Reference gene primers were amplified, and this amplification served to estimate nucleated cell counts. Assay: immunoSEQ multiplex PCR; the TCRdb copy retains only in-frame clones and omits some. V, J and clone size are those of that table, while D and trimming were read from the DNA. This sample has around 85,000 clones, with nearly 90% found just once. The chain couples TRBV19 to TRBJ2-2, with TRBD1 matching 7 bases. This TCR was sampled from a woman older than 75 with active or convalescent COVID-19. Source material: peripheral blood. The chain's CDR3 is CASSATGSRTGELFF. The CDR3 DNA reads as TGTGCCAGTAGTGCGACAGGGTCGAGGACCGGGGAGCTGTTTTTT.